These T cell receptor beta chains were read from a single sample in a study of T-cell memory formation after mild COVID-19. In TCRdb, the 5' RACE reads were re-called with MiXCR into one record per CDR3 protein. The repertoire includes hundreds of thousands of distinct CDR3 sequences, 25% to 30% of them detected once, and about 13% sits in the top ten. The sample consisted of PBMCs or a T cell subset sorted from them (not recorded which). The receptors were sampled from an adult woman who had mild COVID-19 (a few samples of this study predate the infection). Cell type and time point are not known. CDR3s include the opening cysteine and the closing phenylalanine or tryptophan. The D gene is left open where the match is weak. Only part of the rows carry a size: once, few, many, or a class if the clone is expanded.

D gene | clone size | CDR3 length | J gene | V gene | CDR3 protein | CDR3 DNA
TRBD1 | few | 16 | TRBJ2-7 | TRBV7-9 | CASSSSGTVYPYEQYF | TGTGCCAGCAGCTCATCCGGGACAGTATACCCCTACGAGCAGTACTTC
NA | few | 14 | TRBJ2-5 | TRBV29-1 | CSVEVGVRQETQYF | TGCAGCGTTGAAGTGGGAGTTCGTCAAGAGACCCAGTACTTC
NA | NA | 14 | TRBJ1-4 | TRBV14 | CASSQDNVGEKLFF | TGTGCCAGCAGCCAAGATAATGTCGGTGAAAAACTGTTTTTT
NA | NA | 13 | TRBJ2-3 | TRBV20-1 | CSARGNLVSTQYF | TGCAGTGCTAGGGGGAATCTAGTATCTACGCAGTATTTT
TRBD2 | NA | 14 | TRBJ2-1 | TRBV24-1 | CATSDPAGDNEQFF | TGTGCCACCAGTGATCCAGCGGGGGACAATGAGCAGTTCTTC
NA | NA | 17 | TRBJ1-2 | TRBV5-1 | CASSLGRSGRTNYGYTF | TGCGCCAGCAGCTTGGGGCGGTCGGGCAGGACCAACTATGGCTACACCTTC
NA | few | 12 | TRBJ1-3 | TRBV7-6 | CASSLGGNTIYF | TGTGCCAGCAGCTTAGGGGGAAACACCATATATTTT
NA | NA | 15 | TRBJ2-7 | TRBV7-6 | CASSLSQAGFYEQYF | TGTGCCAGCAGCTTAAGCCAGGCCGGGTTCTACGAGCAGTACTTC
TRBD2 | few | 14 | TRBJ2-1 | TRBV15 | CATSRRGDYNEQFF | TGTGCCACCAGCAGGCGGGGGGACTACAATGAGCAGTTCTTC
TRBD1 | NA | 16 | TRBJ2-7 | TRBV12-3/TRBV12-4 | CASSTQGAIPVREQYF | TGTGCCAGCAGTACCCAGGGGGCCATACCGGTACGAGAGCAGTACTTC
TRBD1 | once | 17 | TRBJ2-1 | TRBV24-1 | CATSDPGRQGAHDEQFF | TGTGCCACCAGTGACCCGGGCAGACAGGGGGCGCATGATGAGCAGTTCTTC
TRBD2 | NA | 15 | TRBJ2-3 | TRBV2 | CASGRSGGEADTQYF | TGTGCCAGCGGACGTAGCGGGGGGGAGGCAGATACGCAGTATTTT
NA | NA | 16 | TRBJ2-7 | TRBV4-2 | CASSQILSKYTYEQYF | TGTGCCAGCAGCCAAATACTATCAAAATATACCTACGAGCAGTACTTC
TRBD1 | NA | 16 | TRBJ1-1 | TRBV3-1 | CASSQGDRGFFTEAFF | TGTGCCAGCAGCCAAGGGGACAGGGGGTTTTTCACTGAAGCTTTCTTT
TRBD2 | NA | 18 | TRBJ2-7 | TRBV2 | CASSVPDSGRAGGDEQYF | TGTGCCAGCAGTGTTCCGGATAGCGGGAGGGCCGGAGGAGACGAGCAGTACTTC
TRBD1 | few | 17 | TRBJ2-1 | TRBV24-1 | CATSDPTGGAAANEQFF | TGTGCCACCAGTGATCCTACAGGGGGCGCGGCGGCTAATGAGCAGTTCTTC
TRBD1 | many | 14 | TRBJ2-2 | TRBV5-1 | CASSPGGVTGELFF | TGCGCCAGCAGCCCAGGGGGCGTCACCGGGGAGCTGTTTTTT
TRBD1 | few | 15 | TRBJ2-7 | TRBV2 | CASREGQGGSYEQYF | TGTGCCAGCAGAGAGGGACAGGGGGGATCCTACGAGCAGTACTTC
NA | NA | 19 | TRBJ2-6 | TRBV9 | CASSSGVGALDTGANVLTF | TGTGCCAGCAGCTCCGGAGTAGGGGCATTGGATACTGGGGCCAACGTCCTGACTTTC
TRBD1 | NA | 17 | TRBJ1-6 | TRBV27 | CASSLTGETSLSGSLHF | TGTGCCAGCAGTTTAACAGGGGAGACCTCCCTCAGTGGATCCCTCCACTTT
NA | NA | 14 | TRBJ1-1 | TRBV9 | CASSQGPKNTEAFF | TGTGCCAGCAGCCAGGGACCTAAGAACACTGAAGCTTTCTTT
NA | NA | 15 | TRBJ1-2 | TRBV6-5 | CASSYSDQGPYGYTF | TGTGCCAGCAGTTACTCGGACCAGGGGCCCTATGGCTACACCTTC
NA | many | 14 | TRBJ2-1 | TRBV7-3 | CASSGGSSYNEQFF | TGTGCCAGCAGCGGGGGGAGCTCCTACAATGAGCAGTTCTTC
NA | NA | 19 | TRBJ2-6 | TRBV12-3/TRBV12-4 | CASSSPNAWEDPGANVLTF | TGTGCCAGCAGTTCGCCAAACGCATGGGAAGATCCTGGGGCCAACGTCCTGACTTTC
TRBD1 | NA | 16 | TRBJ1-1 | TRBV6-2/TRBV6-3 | CASSLHRGRGDTEAFF | TGTGCCAGCAGTTTACACAGGGGGCGCGGGGATACTGAAGCTTTCTTT
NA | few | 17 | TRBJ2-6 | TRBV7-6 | CASSPSGRVAGANVLTF | TGTGCCAGCAGCCCTAGTGGCAGGGTGGCCGGGGCCAACGTCCTGACTTTC
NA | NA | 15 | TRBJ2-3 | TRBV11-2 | CASSFNGGPTDTQYF | TGTGCCAGCAGCTTTAATGGGGGGCCCACAGATACGCAGTATTTT
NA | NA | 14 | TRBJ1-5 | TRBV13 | CASSFRGAYQPQHF | TGTGCCAGCAGCTTTCGGGGGGCATATCAGCCCCAGCATTTT
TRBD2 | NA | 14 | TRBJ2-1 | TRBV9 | CASSRASGGNEQFF | TGTGCCAGCAGCCGGGCTAGCGGGGGGAATGAGCAGTTCTTC
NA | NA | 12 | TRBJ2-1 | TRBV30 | CAWGSGVHEQFF | TGTGCCTGGGGTTCAGGGGTGCATGAGCAGTTCTTC
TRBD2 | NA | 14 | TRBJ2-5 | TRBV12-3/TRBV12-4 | CASSQRLAGETQYF | TGTGCCAGCAGTCAACGACTAGCGGGAGAGACCCAGTACTTC
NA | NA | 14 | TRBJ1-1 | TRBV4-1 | CASRARDENTEAFF | TGCGCCAGCAGGGCGAGGGACGAGAACACTGAAGCTTTCTTT
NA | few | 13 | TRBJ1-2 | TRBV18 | CASSPSRDYGYTF | TGTGCCAGCTCACCATCCAGGGATTATGGCTACACCTTC
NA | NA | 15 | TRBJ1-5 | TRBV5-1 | CASSMDGGSNQPQHF | TGCGCCAGCAGCATGGACGGGGGCAGCAATCAGCCCCAGCATTTT
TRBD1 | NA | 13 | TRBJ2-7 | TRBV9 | CASSAGQGSEQHF | TGTGCCAGCAGCGCCGGACAGGGAAGCGAGCAGCACTTC
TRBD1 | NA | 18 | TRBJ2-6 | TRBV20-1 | CSASGSWTGGSGANVLTF | TGCAGTGCTAGCGGGAGTTGGACAGGGGGTTCTGGGGCCAACGTCCTGACTTTC
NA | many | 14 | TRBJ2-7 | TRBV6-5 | CASRPGRTTYEQYF | TGTGCCAGCAGGCCGGGTCGAACTACCTACGAGCAGTACTTC
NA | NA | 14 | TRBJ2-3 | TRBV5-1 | CASSLGDRTDTQYF | TGCGCCAGCAGCTTGGGGGACCGCACAGATACGCAGTATTTT
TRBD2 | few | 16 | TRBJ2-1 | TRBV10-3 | CAIRGTSGRSANEQFF | TGTGCCATCAGGGGGACTAGCGGGAGATCCGCCAATGAGCAGTTCTTC
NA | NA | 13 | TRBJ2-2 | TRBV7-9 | CASSLRGLGELFF | TGTGCCAGCAGCCTAAGAGGCCTCGGGGAGCTGTTTTTT
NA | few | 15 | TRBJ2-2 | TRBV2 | CASSDWGRGTGELFF | TGTGCCAGCAGTGATTGGGGACGAGGGACCGGGGAGCTGTTTTTT
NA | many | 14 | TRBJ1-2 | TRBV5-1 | CASSLARGNYGYTF | TGCGCCAGCAGCTTGGCACGGGGGAACTATGGCTACACCTTC
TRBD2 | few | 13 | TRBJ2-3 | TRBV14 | CASNAGGADTQYF | TGTGCCAGCAACGCGGGAGGGGCAGATACGCAGTATTTT
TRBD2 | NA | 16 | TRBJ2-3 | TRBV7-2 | CASSRGLAGGVDTQYF | TGTGCCAGCAGCCGCGGACTAGCGGGGGGGGTAGATACGCAGTATTTT
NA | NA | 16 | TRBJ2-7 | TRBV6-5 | CAISQSVAAASYDQYF | TGTGCCATCAGCCAATCGGTCGCGGCCGCCTCCTACGACCAGTACTTC
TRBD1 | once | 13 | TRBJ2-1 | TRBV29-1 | CSVRDRTYNEQFF | TGCAGCGTCCGGGACAGAACCTACAATGAGCAGTTCTTC
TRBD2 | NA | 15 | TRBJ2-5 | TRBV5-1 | CASSSLEGLKETQYF | TGCGCCAGCAGTTCCCTCGAGGGACTAAAAGAGACCCAGTACTTC
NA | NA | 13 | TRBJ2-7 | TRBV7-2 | CASSLEFAYEQYF | TGTGCCAGCAGCTTAGAGTTCGCCTACGAGCAGTACTTC
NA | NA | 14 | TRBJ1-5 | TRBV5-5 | CARRWCRLHQPQHF | TGTGCCCGGAGGTGGTGTCGGTTGCATCAGCCCCAGCATTTT
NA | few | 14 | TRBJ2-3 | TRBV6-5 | CASSPTASTDTQYF | TGTGCCAGCAGCCCGACAGCGAGCACAGATACGCAGTATTTT
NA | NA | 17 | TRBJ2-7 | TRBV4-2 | CASSQASGEMGSYEQYF | TGTGCCAGCAGCCAAGCGTCCGGAGAGATGGGATCCTACGAGCAGTACTTC
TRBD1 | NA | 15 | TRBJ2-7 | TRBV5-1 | CASSSGQGASDEQYF | TGCGCCAGCAGCTCCGGACAGGGGGCTTCTGACGAGCAGTACTTC
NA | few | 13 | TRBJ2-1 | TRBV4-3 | CASSQTGMGEQFF | TGCGCCAGCAGCCAAACAGGGATGGGTGAGCAGTTCTTC
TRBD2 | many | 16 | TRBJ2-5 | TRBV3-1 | CASSQGARGGQETQYF | TGTGCCAGCAGCCAAGGGGCCCGGGGGGGACAAGAGACCCAGTACTTC
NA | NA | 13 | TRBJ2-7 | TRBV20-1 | CSARAGRGAPGYF | TGCAGTGCTAGAGCGGGTAGGGGCGCACCCGGGTACTTC
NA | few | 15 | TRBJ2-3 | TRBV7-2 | CASSQRQGWADTQYF | TGTGCCAGCAGCCAACGGCAGGGATGGGCAGATACGCAGTATTTT
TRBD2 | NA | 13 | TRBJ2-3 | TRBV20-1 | CSAKTSGTDTQYF | TGCAGTGCGAAGACTAGCGGCACAGATACGCAGTATTTT
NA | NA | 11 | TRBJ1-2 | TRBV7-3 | CASSSGVGYTF | TGTGCCAGCAGCTCAGGGGTCGGCTACACCTTC
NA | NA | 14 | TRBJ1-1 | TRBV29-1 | CSVDLFRKNTEAFF | TGCAGCGTTGACCTCTTTAGGAAGAACACTGAAGCTTTCTTT